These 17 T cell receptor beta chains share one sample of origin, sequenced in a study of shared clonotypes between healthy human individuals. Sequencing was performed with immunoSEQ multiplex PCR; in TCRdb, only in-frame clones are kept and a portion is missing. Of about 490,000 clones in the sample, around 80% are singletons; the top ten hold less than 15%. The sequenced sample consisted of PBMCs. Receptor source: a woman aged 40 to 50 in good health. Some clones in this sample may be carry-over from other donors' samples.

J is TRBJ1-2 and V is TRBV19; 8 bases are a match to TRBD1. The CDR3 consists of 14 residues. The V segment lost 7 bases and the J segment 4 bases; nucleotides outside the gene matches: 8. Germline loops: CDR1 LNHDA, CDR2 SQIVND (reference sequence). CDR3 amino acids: CASTDRGPFYGYTF. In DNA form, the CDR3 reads TGTGCCAGTACCGACAGGGGTCCCTTCTATGGCTACACCTTC.

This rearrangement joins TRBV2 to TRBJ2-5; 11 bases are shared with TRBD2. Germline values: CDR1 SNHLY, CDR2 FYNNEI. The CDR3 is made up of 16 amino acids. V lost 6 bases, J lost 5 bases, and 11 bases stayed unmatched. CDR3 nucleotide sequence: TGTGCCAGCAGCGTACCTAGCGGGAGGCCGGGGGAGACCCAGTACTTC. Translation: CASSVPSGRPGETQYF.

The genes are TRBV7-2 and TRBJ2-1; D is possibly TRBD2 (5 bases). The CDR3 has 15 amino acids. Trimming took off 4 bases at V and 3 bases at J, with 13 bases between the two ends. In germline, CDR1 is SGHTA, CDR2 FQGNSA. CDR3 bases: TGTGCCAGCAGCTCGGGGTCTGGTTACTACAATGAGCAGTTCTTC. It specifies CASSSGSGYYNEQFF.

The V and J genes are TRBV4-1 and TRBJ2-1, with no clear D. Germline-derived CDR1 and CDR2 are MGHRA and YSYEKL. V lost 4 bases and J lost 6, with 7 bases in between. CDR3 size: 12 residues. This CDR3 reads CASSRVFNEQFF. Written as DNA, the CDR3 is TGCGCCAGCAGCCGGGTGTTCAATGAGCAGTTCTTC.

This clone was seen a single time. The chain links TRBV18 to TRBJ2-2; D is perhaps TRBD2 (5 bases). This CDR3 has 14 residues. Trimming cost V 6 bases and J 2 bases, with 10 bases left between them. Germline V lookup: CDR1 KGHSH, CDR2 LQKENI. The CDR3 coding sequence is TGTGCCAGCTCCTCGGACTTTAACACCGGGGAGCTGTTTTTT. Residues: CASSSDFNTGELFF.

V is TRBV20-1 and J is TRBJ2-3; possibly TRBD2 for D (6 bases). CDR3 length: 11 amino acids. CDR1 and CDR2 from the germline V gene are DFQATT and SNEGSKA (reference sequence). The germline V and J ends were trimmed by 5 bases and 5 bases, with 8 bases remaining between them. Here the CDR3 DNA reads TGCAGTGCTGGGGGACTAGATACGCAGTATTTT. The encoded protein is CSAGGLDTQYF.

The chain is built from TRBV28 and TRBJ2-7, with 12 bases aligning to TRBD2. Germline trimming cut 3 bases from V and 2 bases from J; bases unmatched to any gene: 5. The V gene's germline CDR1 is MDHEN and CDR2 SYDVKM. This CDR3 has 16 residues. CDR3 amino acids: CASSLAGLAGPYEQYF. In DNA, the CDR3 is TGTGCCAGCAGTTTGGCGGGACTAGCGGGTCCCTACGAGCAGTACTTC.

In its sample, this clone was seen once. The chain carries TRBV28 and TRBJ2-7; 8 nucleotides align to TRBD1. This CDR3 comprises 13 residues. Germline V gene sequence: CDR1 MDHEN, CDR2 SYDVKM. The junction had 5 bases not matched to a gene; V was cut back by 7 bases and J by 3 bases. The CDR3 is CASIAGGHYEQYF. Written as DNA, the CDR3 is TGTGCCAGCATTGCAGGGGGCCACTACGAGCAGTACTTC. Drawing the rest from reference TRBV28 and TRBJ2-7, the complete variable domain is DVKVTQSSRYLVKRTGEKVFLECVQDMDHENMFWYRQDPGLGLRLIYFSYDVKMKEKGDIPEGYSVSREKKERFSLILESASTNQTSMYLCASIAGGHYEQYFGPGTRLTVT.

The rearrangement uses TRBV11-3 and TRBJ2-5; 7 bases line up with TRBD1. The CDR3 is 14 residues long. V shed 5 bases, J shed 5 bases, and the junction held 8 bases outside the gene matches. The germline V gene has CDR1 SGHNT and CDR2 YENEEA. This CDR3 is CASSPTGVGETQYF. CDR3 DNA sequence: TGTGCCAGCAGCCCAACAGGGGTCGGGGAGACCCAGTACTTC.

DNA of the CDR3: TGTGCCAGCAGTCGGGACACCGGGGAGCTGTTTTTT. This encodes CASSRDTGELFF. This rearrangement joins TRBV7-9 to TRBJ2-2; D not resolved. CDR1 SEHNR and CDR2 FQNEAQ come from the germline V gene (reference sequence). V lost 6 bases and J lost 3, with 5 bases in between. The length of the CDR3 is 12 residues.

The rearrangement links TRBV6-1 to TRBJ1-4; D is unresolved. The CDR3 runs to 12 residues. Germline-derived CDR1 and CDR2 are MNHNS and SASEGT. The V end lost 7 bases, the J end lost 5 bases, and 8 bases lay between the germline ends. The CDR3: CASTLFNEKLFF. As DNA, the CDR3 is TGTGCCAGCACCCTCTTCAATGAAAAACTGTTTTTT.

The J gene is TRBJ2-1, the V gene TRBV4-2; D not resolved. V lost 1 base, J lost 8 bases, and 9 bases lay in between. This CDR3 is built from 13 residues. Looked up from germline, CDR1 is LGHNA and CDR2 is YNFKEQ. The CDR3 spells CASSQVGPYEQFF. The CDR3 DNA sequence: TGTGCCAGCAGCCAAGTAGGCCCCTATGAGCAGTTCTTC.

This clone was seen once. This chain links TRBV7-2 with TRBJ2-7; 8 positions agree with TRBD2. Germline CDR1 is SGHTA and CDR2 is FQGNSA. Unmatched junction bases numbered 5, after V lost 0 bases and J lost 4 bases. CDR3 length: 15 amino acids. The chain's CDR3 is CASSLAAGGGYEQYF. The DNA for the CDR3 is TGTGCCAGCAGCTTAGCCGCGGGAGGTGGTTACGAGCAGTACTTC.

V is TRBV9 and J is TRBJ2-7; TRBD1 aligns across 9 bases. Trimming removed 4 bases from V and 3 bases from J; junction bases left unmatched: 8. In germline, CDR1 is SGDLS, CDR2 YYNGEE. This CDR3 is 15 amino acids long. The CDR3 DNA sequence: TGTGCCAGCAGCTTCTCCGGGACAGGGAGCTACGAGCAGTACTTC. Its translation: CASSFSGTGSYEQYF.

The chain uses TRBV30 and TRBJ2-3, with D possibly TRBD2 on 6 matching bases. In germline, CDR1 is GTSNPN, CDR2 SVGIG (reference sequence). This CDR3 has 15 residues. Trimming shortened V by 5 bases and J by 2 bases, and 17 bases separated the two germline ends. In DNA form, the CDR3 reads TGTGCCTGGGAACTACGGGAGTGGTACACAGATACGCAGTATTTT. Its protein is CAWELREWYTDTQYF.

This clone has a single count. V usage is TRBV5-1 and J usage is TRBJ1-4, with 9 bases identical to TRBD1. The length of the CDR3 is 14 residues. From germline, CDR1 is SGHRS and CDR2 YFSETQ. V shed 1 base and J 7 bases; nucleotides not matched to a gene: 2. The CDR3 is CASSLTGGSEKLFF. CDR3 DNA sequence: TGCGCCAGCAGCTTGACAGGGGGCAGTGAAAAACTGTTTTTT.

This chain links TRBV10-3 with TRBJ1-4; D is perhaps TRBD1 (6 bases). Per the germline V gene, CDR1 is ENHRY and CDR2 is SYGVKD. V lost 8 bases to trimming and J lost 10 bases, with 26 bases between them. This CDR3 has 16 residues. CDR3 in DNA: TGTGCCATCGTCGTCGTTGACCCGACAGGTTTTGGAAAACTGTTTTTT. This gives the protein CAIVVVDPTGFGKLFF.